The 8 T cell receptor beta chains reported below all come from one sample, sequenced in a study of CD8 T cells in Susac syndrome. RNA in amounts of about 0.5 to 1 ug was reverse transcribed with random hexamers. A single record per CDR3 protein comes from TCRdb applying MiXCR to the immunoSEQ multiplex PCR reads. Altogether 350,000 to 550,000 distinct CDR3 sequences are present, 85% being singletons, with the ten largest covering more than 0.09%. Material for sequencing was CD8+ T cells from PBMCs. These receptors were taken from a human donor with multiple sclerosis.

This clonotype has a single count. V usage is TRBV29-1 and J usage is TRBJ2-5, with no clear D. V shed 3 bases and J shed 5 bases, with 13 bases lying between them. Germline CDR1 and CDR2: SQVTM and ANQGSEA. This CDR3 comprises 13 residues. CDR3 region: CSVDGLQGETQYF. The CDR3 coding sequence is TGCAGCGTTGACGGCTTACAAGGGGAGACCCAGTACTTC.

The chain joins TRBV4-1 to TRBJ2-3; D could derive from TRBD1 or TRBD2 (6 bases each). Germline V gene lookup returns CDR1 MGHRA and CDR2 YSYEKL. The CDR3 is 16 residues long. V lost 1 base and J lost 5, with 16 bases in between. The chain's CDR3 is CASSQGFRGEEDTQYF. CDR3 in DNA: TGCGCCAGCAGCCAAGGATTTAGGGGGGAGGAAGATACGCAGTATTTT.

The chain uses TRBV5-1 and TRBJ2-7; 7 nucleotides match TRBD1. V shed 4 bases, J shed 2 bases, and the junction held 6 bases outside the gene matches. Germline values: CDR1 SGHRS, CDR2 YFSETQ. The CDR3 consists of 14 residues. CDR3 sequence (DNA): TGCGCCAGCAGCCAATCGGGACAGACCTACGAGCAGTACTTC. Its protein is CASSQSGQTYEQYF.

The chain uses TRBV21-1 and TRBJ2-2; TRBD1, the table's D call, lacks a check against the DNA. TRBV21-1 is a pseudogene segment. This CDR3 comprises 16 residues. The CDR3 region has the DNA TGTGCCAGCAGCAAAGGCGGGGGCTTGAGCACCGGGGAGCTGTTTTTT. It translates to CASSKGGGLSTGELFF.

The genes are TRBV14 and TRBJ1-3; D not certain. The CDR3 extends over 18 amino acids. Germline CDR1 SGHDN, CDR2 FVKESK. V lost 0 bases and J 0 bases, leaving 15 bases between the germline ends. In nucleotides, the CDR3 is TGTGCCAGCAGCCAAGAGATTGGCCAGCCGATCTCTGGAAACACCATATATTTT. Protein: CASSQEIGQPISGNTIYF.

The chain is built from TRBV27 and TRBJ2-3; either TRBD1 or TRBD2 may supply D (5 bases each). CDR1 and CDR2 from the germline V gene are MNHEY and SMNVEV (reference sequence). The germline V and J ends were trimmed by 5 bases and 2 bases, with 8 bases remaining between them. There are 13 residues in the CDR3. CDR3 in DNA: TGTGCCAGCAGTGGGACCTTCACAGATACGCAGTATTTT. This sequence encodes CASSGTFTDTQYF.

The V and J genes are TRBV29-1 and TRBJ2-4; TRBD1 aligns across 10 bases. CDR1 is SQVTM and CDR2 is ANQGSEA in the germline V gene. The V and J ends lost 0 bases and 0 bases, in that order; junction bases with no gene match: 17. The CDR3 has 21 amino acids. The CDR3 coding sequence is TGCAGCGTTGAAGAGGTTTACGAGGGGACAGGGGTTGACCTAGCCAAAAACATTCAGTACTTC. Protein: CSVEEVYEGTGVDLAKNIQYF.

The chain has TRBV10-2 and TRBJ1-2, with a tentative D call TRBD1 (6 bases). V gave up 7 bases and J gave up 0 bases, with 15 bases separating them. The CDR3 is 15 residues long. Germline V CDR1 and CDR2: WSHSY, SAAADI. This CDR3 is CASTTTWTANYGYTF. CDR3 nucleotides: TGCGCCAGCACCACAACTTGGACAGCTAACTATGGCTACACCTTC.